These 18 T cell receptor beta chains share one sample of origin, sequenced in a study of PD-1 blockade in classical Hodgkin lymphoma. Autologous stem cell transplantation was followed by relapse in every patient, and brentuximab vedotin exposure varied. The data were produced by immunoSEQ multiplex PCR, yet TCRdb's version contains in-frame clones alone and is incomplete. The sample includes approximately 6,000 clones, about 86% of them seen just once. The sequencing here drew on peripheral blood mononuclear cells (PBMCs), taken before the second cycle of nivolumab. Every receptor here comes from a human donor with classical Hodgkin lymphoma.

The rearrangement joins TRBV19 to TRBJ1-2; 7 bases fit TRBD1. In germline, CDR1 is LNHDA, CDR2 SQIVND (reference sequence). This CDR3 has 15 residues. Trimming removed 6 bases from V and 2 bases from J; junction bases left unmatched: 9. CDR3 in amino acids: CASRTMDRRNYGYTF. In DNA, the CDR3 is TGTGCCAGTAGGACTATGGACAGGAGGAACTATGGCTACACCTTC.

This rearrangement joins TRBV7-9 to TRBJ2-3; D not resolved. This CDR3 comprises 13 residues. The V gene lost 1 base and the J gene lost 5 bases, with 7 bases spanning the gap. Germline assignment: CDR1 SEHNR and CDR2 FQNEAQ (reference sequence). Here the CDR3 DNA reads TGTGCCAGCAGCTTAGGACAACAAGATACGCAGTATTTT. It specifies CASSLGQQDTQYF.

In its sample, this clone was seen once. One end of the junction does not line up with germline, which may come from a read error. The J gene is TRBJ1-1, the V gene TRBV5-3, with 7 bases aligning to TRBD1. TRBV5-3 is classed as an ORF, of uncertain function. The CDR3 extends over 14 amino acids. CDR3 loop: CASSYRGVGTEAFF. The DNA of the CDR3 is TGTGCCAGCAGCTACAGGGGAGTTGGCACTGAAGCTTTCTTT.

The chain has TRBV18 and TRBJ1-1, with TRBD1 matching over 10 bases. The CDR3 spans 15 residues. V shed 5 bases and J 1 base; nucleotides not matched to a gene: 4. CDR1 is KGHSH, CDR2 LQKENI, per germline. CDR3 loop: CASSRQGAGNTEAFF. CDR3 nucleotides: TGTGCCAGCTCAAGACAGGGGGCTGGGAACACTGAAGCTTTCTTT.

The chain carries TRBV19 and TRBJ2-7; 10 bases fit TRBD2. Per the germline V gene, CDR1 is LNHDA and CDR2 is SQIVND (reference sequence). The CDR3 has 15 residues. The V gene end was trimmed by 5 bases and the J gene end by 0 bases; junction bases not matched to a gene: 4. CDR3 residues: CASSLAGASSYEQYV. CDR3 in DNA: TGTGCCAGTAGTCTAGCGGGGGCCAGCTCCTACGAGCAGTACGTC.

V and J are TRBV14 and TRBJ1-4; tentatively, D is TRBD1 (5 bases). The CDR3 has 17 amino acids. Germline V gene sequence: CDR1 SGHDN, CDR2 FVKESK. Trimming shortened V by 4 bases and J by 6 bases, and 21 bases separated the two germline ends. The CDR3 sequence is CASSPLGARGNYEKLFF. Here the CDR3 DNA reads TGTGCCAGCAGCCCCCTCGGGGCCCGGGGCAATTATGAAAAACTGTTTTTT.

V and J are TRBV9 and TRBJ2-3, with D perhaps TRBD1 or TRBD2 (5 bases each). The CDR3 runs to 15 residues. Germline-derived CDR1 and CDR2 are SGDLS and YYNGEE. The V gene lost 1 base and the J gene lost 0 bases, with 9 bases spanning the gap. CDR3 in DNA: TGTGCCAGCAGCGTACGAGGGACGAGCACAGATACGCAGTATTTT. This encodes CASSVRGTSTDTQYF.

This sequence joins TRBV27 and TRBJ1-5; the D is unclear. The CDR3 runs to 15 residues. Trimming removed 2 bases from V and 1 base from J, with 9 bases in between. The V gene's germline CDR1 is MNHEY and CDR2 SMNVEV (reference sequence). As DNA, the CDR3 is TGTGCCAGCAGTTTAGAGGGAATGAGCAATCAGCCCCAGCATTTT. Protein product: CASSLEGMSNQPQHF.

The chain couples TRBV19 to TRBJ1-5, with 9 bases fitting TRBD1. The CDR3 covers 19 residues. V lost 0 bases and J lost 0; bases outside the gene matches: 9. CDR1 LNHDA and CDR2 SQIVND come from the germline V gene (reference sequence). In nucleotides, the CDR3 is TGTGCCAGTAGTATAGATAGGGAGAAGGGACAGGGTAGCAATCAGCCCCAGCATTTT. This sequence encodes CASSIDREKGQGSNQPQHF.

The chain uses TRBV6-4 and TRBJ1-4; D not resolved. In germline, CDR1 is MRHNA, CDR2 SNTAGT. CDR3 length equals 14 residues. Trimming left V 2 bases short and J 8 bases short, with 12 bases between. DNA for the CDR3: TGTGCCAGCAGTGACCTAGGGTATTGGGAAAAACTGTTTTTT. Translated: CASSDLGYWEKLFF.

The sample holds one count of this clone. This sequence joins TRBV7-8 and TRBJ2-1, with D possibly TRBD1 on 5 matching bases. The CDR3 contains 13 residues. The ends were cut back, 0 bases at V and 9 bases at J, with 9 bases in the middle. Germline values: CDR1 SGHVS, CDR2 FQNEAQ. The CDR3 DNA reads TGTGCCAGCAGCTTAGCAGGGGTGGGTGAGCAGTTCTTC. Amino acid sequence: CASSLAGVGEQFF.

V gene TRBV5-8 combines with J gene TRBJ2-1; D uncertain. Per germline, CDR1 SGHTS and CDR2 YDEGEE. Deletions cut 2 bases from V and 11 bases from J, with 8 bases between. CDR3 length: 11 amino acids. The CDR3 DNA follows: TGTGCCAGCAGCTTTTTGACTCAGCAGTTCTTC. Translating it yields CASSFLTQQFF.

The V call is TRBV27, the J call TRBJ2-3, with 10 bases that match TRBD2. V trimming: 7 bases; J trimming: 2 bases; junction bases outside the gene matches: 9. The germline V gene encodes CDR1 MNHEY and CDR2 SMNVEV (reference sequence). CDR3 length: 16 amino acids. Here the CDR3 reads CASKDPAGGLTDTQYF. Here the CDR3 DNA reads TGTGCCAGCAAGGACCCAGCGGGAGGGCTCACAGATACGCAGTATTTT.

The gene calls are TRBV10-1 and TRBJ2-3; 10 bases are shared with TRBD1. The CDR3 loop spans 13 amino acids. Germline values: CDR1 WNHNN, CDR2 SYGVQD (reference sequence). The junction had 4 bases not matched to a gene; V was cut back by 5 bases and J by 8 bases. The CDR3 here is CASSPGQGITQYF. CDR3 in DNA: TGCGCCAGCAGTCCGGGACAGGGGATTACGCAGTATTTT.

The gene calls are TRBV2 and TRBJ1-6, with D tentatively TRBD1 (6 bases). The CDR3 extends over 13 amino acids. CDR1 SNHLY and CDR2 FYNNEI come from the germline V gene. V shed 7 bases and J shed 14 bases, with 18 bases lying between them. The CDR3 DNA reads as TGTGCCAGCACGGTGCAGAGGGGGAGTTCCCTCCACTTT. This translates into CASTVQRGSSLHF.

As DNA, the CDR3 is TGTGCCAGCAGTTGGGACTTCGAGCAGTTCTTC. Translated: CASSWDFEQFF. This chain uses TRBV2 with TRBJ2-1; TRBD2 might be the D (6 bases). CDR1 is SNHLY and CDR2 is FYNNEI in the germline V gene. Trimming cost V 5 bases and J 10 bases, with 9 bases left between them. The CDR3 has 11 amino acids.

The V and J genes are TRBV19 and TRBJ1-6, with TRBD1 matching over 9 bases. J was trimmed by 9 bases and V by 2 bases; bases with no gene match: 14. Germline values: CDR1 LNHDA, CDR2 SQIVND (reference sequence). The length of the CDR3 is 18 residues. The DNA for the CDR3 is TGTGCCAGTAGTATATCATGGACAGGGGCGCCGCGCCTTTCACCCCTCCACTTT. This encodes CASSISWTGAPRLSPLHF.

The chain has TRBV5-6 and TRBJ1-5; 7 nucleotides match TRBD1. The germline V gene has CDR1 SGHDT and CDR2 YYEEEE. With V trimmed by 0 bases and J by 5 bases, 11 bases remained unmatched. This CDR3 is built from 17 residues. The CDR3 sequence is CASSLGPLSTGYQPQHF. The DNA of the CDR3 is TGTGCCAGCAGCTTGGGCCCCCTATCGACAGGGTATCAGCCCCAGCATTTT.